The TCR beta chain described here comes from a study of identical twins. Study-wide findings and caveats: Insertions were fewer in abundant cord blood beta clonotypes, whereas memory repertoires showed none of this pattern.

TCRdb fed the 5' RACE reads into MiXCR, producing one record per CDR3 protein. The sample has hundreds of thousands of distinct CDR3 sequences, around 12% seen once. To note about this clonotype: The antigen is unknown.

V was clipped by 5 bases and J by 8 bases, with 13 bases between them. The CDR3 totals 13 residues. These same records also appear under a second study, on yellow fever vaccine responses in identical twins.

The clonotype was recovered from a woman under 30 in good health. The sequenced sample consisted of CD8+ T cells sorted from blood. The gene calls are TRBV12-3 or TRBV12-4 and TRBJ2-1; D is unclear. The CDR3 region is CASSPRFGHEQFF. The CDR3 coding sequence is TGTGCCAGCAGTCCGAGGTTCGGTCATGAGCAGTTCTTC.